This TCR beta chain comes out of a study of cytomegalovirus exposure and HLA in healthy donors. Background on the study: About 200 million T cells yielded fewer than 120 million unique TCR beta sequences in earlier analysis.

Remarks on this clone: Its antigen is not identified.

Vbeta (60) and Jbeta (13) primers were used in the PCR. Here immunoSEQ multiplex PCR was the method, and the copy in TCRdb shows in-frame clones only, minus some. The sample includes 90,000 to 120,000 clones, over 9% of them seen just once. V lost 4 bases, J lost 3 bases, and 25 bases lay in between. The CDR3 totals 19 residues. Germline V gives CDR1 SGHDT, CDR2 YYEEEE. Study-wide points: Beyond CMV serostatus, there was no information to go on about immune exposure.

Every donor was a healthy person donating bone marrow. The chain recombines TRBV5-6 with TRBJ2-2, with D perhaps matching TRBD1 (6 bases). The receptor was derived from a man in his forties or fifties in good health and CMV-seropositive. The sample comprised PBMCs. This chain's CDR3 is CASSGSQGFGLDHTGELFF. In nucleotides, the CDR3 is TGTGCCAGCAGCGGTTCGCAGGGGTTTGGTTTAGATCACACCGGGGAGCTGTTTTTT.